Presented here are 7 T cell receptor beta chains from one specimen sequenced in a study of blood T cells in healthy people across ages. With a J-beta primer mix and a sample-barcoded 5' primer, a second PCR ran about 7 to 11 cycles. MiXCR, applied by TCRdb to the 5' RACE reads, yields one record per CDR3 protein. Of 500,000 to 600,000 distinct CDR3 sequences listed, 27% were seen once; the top ten hold roughly 18%. Material for sequencing was blood. These receptors originate from a woman aged 70 to 79 in good health.

This chain joins TRBV9 and TRBJ2-1; the D is unclear. Germline V gene data show CDR1 as SGDLS and CDR2 as YYNGEE. CDR3 length equals 14 residues. The ends were cut back, 4 bases at V and 7 bases at J, with 15 bases in the middle. The CDR3 nucleotides read TGTGCCAGCAGCCCTACCCCAAACCTAAATGAGCAGTTCTTC. It translates to CASSPTPNLNEQFF. Complete variable domain (other parts from reference TRBV9 and TRBJ2-1): DSGVTQTPKHLITATGQRVTLRCSPRSGDLSVYWYQQSLDQGLQFLIQYYNGEERAKGNILERFSAQQFPDLHSELNLSSLELGDSALYFCASSPTPNLNEQFFGPGTRLTVL.

This clonotype came up a few times. The CDR3 coding sequence is TGTGCCACCAGTGACCTTGGGACTAGCGGGGGGTCTGAGCAGTTCTTC. As protein: CATSDLGTSGGSEQFF. The chain joins TRBV24-1 to TRBJ2-1; 15 bases fit TRBD2. CDR3 length equals 16 residues. Losses at the gene ends were 4 bases for V and 9 bases for J; bases not matched to a gene: 6. The germline V gene encodes CDR1 KGHDR and CDR2 SFDVKD.

This clonotype was seen a handful of times. The chain uses TRBV7-2 and TRBJ2-5, with 10 bases aligning to TRBD2. The CDR3 spans 15 residues. Germline loops: CDR1 SGHTA, CDR2 FQGNSA. After removal of 2 bases from V and 3 bases from J, the junction contained 3 bases not matched to a gene. DNA of the CDR3: TGTGCCAGCAGCTTACTAGCGGGGGTAGAAGAGACCCAGTACTTC. Translating gives CASSLLAGVEETQYF.

The chain recombines TRBV20-1 with TRBJ1-4; no definite D call. CDR1 is DFQATT and CDR2 is SNEGSKA in the germline V gene (reference sequence). Trimming removed 4 bases at V and 8 bases at J, with 17 bases between. The CDR3 consists of 14 residues. This CDR3 reads CSAIGLGSGEKLFF. CDR3 nucleotide sequence: TGCAGTGCTATCGGACTCGGGAGCGGCGAAAAACTGTTTTTT.

The V and J genes are TRBV5-1 and TRBJ2-1, with a weak D call TRBD1 (6 bases). Germline assignment: CDR1 SGHRS and CDR2 YFSETQ. This CDR3 has 16 residues. The V and J ends lost 0 bases and 4 bases respectively, with 14 bases between them. In DNA, the CDR3 is TGCGCCAGCAGCTTGGGGGACACGGGGCGTTACAATGAGCAGTTCTTC. Translation: CASSLGDTGRYNEQFF. Full variable domain (outside the CDR3, taken from reference TRBV5-1 and TRBJ2-1): KAGVTQTPRYLIKTRGQQVTLSCSPISGHRSVSWYQQTPGQGLQFLFEYFSETQRNKGNFPGRFSGRQFSNSRSEMNVSTLELGDSALYLCASSLGDTGRYNEQFFGPGTRLTVL.

As concerns this clonotype: The junction departs from the called germline gene at one end, perhaps through a read error. The chain links TRBV7-2 to TRBJ2-2; TRBD1 matches 10 bases. CDR3 length equals 17 residues. Per the germline V gene, CDR1 is SGHTA and CDR2 is FQGNSA. The CDR3 region is CASSQGDRGLIVGELFF. The CDR3 DNA reads TGCGCCAGCAGCCAGGGAGACAGGGGGCTTATCGTCGGGGAGCTGTTTTTT.

The chain links TRBV29-1 to TRBJ2-7; 9 nucleotides agree with TRBD1. The ends lost 2 bases at V and 2 bases at J; junction bases unmatched: 1. Germline V gives CDR1 SQVTM, CDR2 ANQGSEA. CDR3 length: 13 amino acids. CDR3 nucleotides: TGCAGCGTTGAAACAGGGGGCGCCTACGAGCAGTACTTC. Translated: CSVETGGAYEQYF.